The 27 T cell receptor beta chains below come from one sample, sequenced in a study of T cell responses to AZD1222 COVID-19 vaccine. TCRdb's copy holds only in-frame clones and misses some; the assay was immunoSEQ multiplex PCR. In the table there are roughly 78,000 clones, 82% of which are singletons. The sequencing here drew on peripheral blood, taken on day 0 of AZD1222 vaccination. The source is an adult in good health.

V is TRBV24-1 and J is TRBJ2-1, with D perhaps given as TRBD1 or TRBD2 (5 bases each). The CDR3 covers 16 residues. The germline CDR1 and CDR2 sequences are KGHDR and SFDVKD. V lost 3 bases, J lost 3 bases, and 14 bases lay in between. In nucleotides, the CDR3 is TGTGCCACCAGTGATGGGACGAGGGGAAGCTACAATGAGCAGTTCTTC. This gives the protein CATSDGTRGSYNEQFF.

The rearrangement uses TRBV19 and TRBJ1-6, with 9 bases that match TRBD1. The CDR3 is 13 residues long. CDR1 is LNHDA, CDR2 SQIVND, per germline (reference sequence). Losses at the gene ends were 9 bases for V and 9 bases for J; bases not matched to a gene: 6. This CDR3 reads CASHGQGFSPLHF. The CDR3 DNA reads TGTGCCAGCCACGGACAGGGGTTTTCACCCCTCCACTTT.

This sequence joins TRBV5-4 and TRBJ2-1; D unclear. CDR3 length: 15 residues. Looked up from germline, CDR1 is SGHNT and CDR2 is YYREEE (reference sequence). Trimming left V 0 bases short and J 2 bases short, with 9 bases between. The chain's CDR3 is CASSLGYDAYNEQFF. The DNA for the CDR3 is TGTGCCAGCAGCTTGGGGTACGATGCCTACAATGAGCAGTTCTTC.

This rearrangement joins TRBV7-6 to TRBJ2-7; TRBD2 matches at 14 bases. CDR3 length equals 20 residues. CDR1 SGHVS and CDR2 FNYEAQ come from the germline V gene. V dropped 4 bases and J dropped 3; count of bases not matched to a gene: 17. CDR3 nucleotides: TGTGCCAGCAGCTCCGGGACTAGCGGGAGTGGGGCAGGTGTGGACTACGAGCAGTACTTC. It specifies CASSSGTSGSGAGVDYEQYF.

This clone is a singleton in its sample. The rearrangement links TRBV18 to TRBJ2-7; D not certain. Looked up from germline, CDR1 is KGHSH and CDR2 is LQKENI. The V end lost 3 bases, the J end lost 3 bases, and 9 bases lay between the germline ends. There are 13 residues in the CDR3. CDR3 DNA: TGTGCCAGCTCACCCACAGTAAACTACGAGCAGTACTTC. It codes for CASSPTVNYEQYF.

Regarding this clone: The identical CDR3 is also encoded by other nucleotide sequences in the sample. The J gene is TRBJ1-5, the V gene TRBV3-1 (or the pseudogene TRBV3-2); no definite D call. Per germline, CDR1 LGHDT and CDR2 YNNKEL (reference sequence). The ends were cut back, 0 bases at V and 7 bases at J, with 7 bases in the middle. The CDR3 covers 13 residues. This CDR3 reads CASSQDRAQPQHF. CDR3 DNA: TGTGCCAGCAGCCAAGACCGGGCCCAGCCCCAGCATTTT.

The rearrangement links TRBV6-2 or TRBV6-3 to TRBJ2-5; TRBD2 might be the D (6 bases). The CDR3 covers 14 residues. The germline V and J ends were trimmed by 2 bases and 4 bases, with 11 bases remaining between them. The V gene's germline CDR1 is MNHEY and CDR2 SVGEGT. The CDR3 nucleotides read TGTGCCAGCAGTTACGCGGGATTGTTAGAGACCCAGTACTTC. It is translated as CASSYAGLLETQYF.

The chain links TRBV5-5 to TRBJ2-5; 7 positions match TRBD1. Trimming cost V 4 bases and J 4 bases; bases outside gene matches: 4. This CDR3 region has 13 residues. CDR1 is SGHKS, CDR2 YYEKEE, per germline (reference sequence). The CDR3 loop reads CASSVGTVETQYF. For the CDR3, the DNA is TGTGCCAGCAGCGTGGGGACAGTAGAGACCCAGTACTTC.

The chain has TRBV6-1 and TRBJ2-7, with 8 bases that match TRBD1. The V and J ends lost 1 base and 3 bases, in that order; junction bases with no gene match: 5. Germline V lookup: CDR1 MNHNS, CDR2 SASEGT. This CDR3 region has 15 residues. CDR3 sequence reads: CASSEGGGQGYEQYF. CDR3 DNA sequence: TGTGCCAGCAGTGAAGGAGGAGGACAGGGCTACGAGCAGTACTTC.

For the CDR3, the DNA is TGTGCCAGCAGGCTGCTCGGAAATGGCTACACCTTC. Amino acids: CASRLLGNGYTF. The chain carries TRBV12-3 or TRBV12-4 and TRBJ1-2; D is unclear. V gave up 6 bases and J gave up 6 bases, with 11 bases separating them. The CDR3 is 12 residues long.

The chain links TRBV11-2 to TRBJ2-1, with no clear D. Germline values: CDR1 SGHAT, CDR2 FQNNGV. The ends were cut back, 5 bases at V and 9 bases at J, with 8 bases in the middle. CDR3 length: 11 residues. CDR3 residues: CASSVSPEQFF. The CDR3 DNA is TGTGCCAGCAGCGTGTCCCCTGAGCAGTTCTTC. Looking up the rest from reference TRBV11-2 and TRBJ2-1 gives the full variable domain: EAGVAQSPRYKIIEKRQSVAFWCNPISGHATLYWYQQILGQGPKLLIQFQNNGVVDDSQLPKDRFSAERLKGVDSTLKIQPAKLEDSAVYLCASSVSPEQFFGPGTRLTVL.

The chain couples TRBV6-5 to TRBJ1-5, with 8 positions matching TRBD1. The CDR3 contains 14 residues. Trimming took 6 bases from V and 3 from J; bases not matched to a gene: 4. CDR1 is MNHEY and CDR2 is SVGAGI in the germline V gene. The CDR3 DNA reads TGTGCCAGCAGAGAGACAGGGGACAATCAGCCCCAGCATTTT. Amino acids: CASRETGDNQPQHF.

The V and J genes are TRBV6-2 or TRBV6-3 and TRBJ1-5; no reliable D call. CDR1 and CDR2 from the germline V gene are MNHEY and SVGEGT. V lost 2 bases, J lost 7 bases, and 9 bases lay in between. CDR3 length equals 13 residues. The CDR3 here is CASSYKGQQPQHF. CDR3 DNA: TGTGCCAGCAGTTACAAGGGTCAGCAGCCCCAGCATTTT.

The V gene is TRBV11-2, the J gene TRBJ1-1; D not resolved. Germline lookup yields CDR1 SGHAT and CDR2 FQNNGV. The CDR3 covers 12 residues. Trimming left V 0 bases short and J 1 base short, with 0 bases between. As DNA, the CDR3 is TGTGCCAGCAGCTTAGAGAACACTGAAGCTTTCTTT. It is translated as CASSLENTEAFF.

This clone was picked up one time. J is TRBJ1-2 and V is TRBV2, with D tentatively TRBD1 (5 bases). From germline, CDR1 is SNHLY and CDR2 FYNNEI. The ends were cut back, 8 bases at V and 8 bases at J, with 21 bases in the middle. This CDR3 spans 14 amino acids. DNA of the CDR3: TGTGCCAGCGGCGAGGGGAATAGAGTGCGCGGCTACACCTTC. Its translation is CASGEGNRVRGYTF.

In its sample, this clone was seen once. The rearrangement uses TRBV19 and TRBJ1-2, with TRBD1 identical over 7 bases. The germline V gene has CDR1 LNHDA and CDR2 SQIVND (reference sequence). There are 15 residues in the CDR3. With V trimmed by 6 bases and J by 4 bases, 11 bases remained unmatched. The CDR3 coding sequence is TGTGCCAGTAGATTGACAGGGTTTAGGGGCTATGGCTACACCTTC. Its translation is CASRLTGFRGYGYTF.

This sequence joins TRBV27 and TRBJ2-1; TRBD1 aligns across 7 bases. The CDR3 runs 18 residues. V was clipped by 5 bases and J by 7 bases; unmatched bases: 20. Germline V gene sequence: CDR1 MNHEY, CDR2 SMNVEV (reference sequence). The CDR3 sequence is CASSRPPGTAFKGNEQFF. In DNA form, the CDR3 reads TGTGCCAGCAGTCGACCCCCCGGGACAGCTTTTAAGGGGAATGAGCAGTTCTTC.

The chain combines TRBV18 with TRBJ1-2; no clear D gene. V was cut by 2 bases and J by 2 bases, with 6 bases left in between. The CDR3 is 13 amino acids. Looked up from germline, CDR1 is KGHSH and CDR2 is LQKENI. CDR3 in amino acids: CASSPTTNYGYTF. The CDR3 DNA is TGTGCCAGCTCACCAACGACCAACTATGGCTACACCTTC.

This chain links TRBV6-6 with TRBJ1-3, with D possibly being TRBD1 (5 bases). This CDR3 is 16 amino acids long. The germline V and J ends were trimmed by 8 bases and 0 bases, with 17 bases remaining between them. Germline V CDR1 and CDR2: MNHNY, SVGAGI (reference sequence). The CDR3 protein is CASRGTEYYSGNTIYF. DNA for the CDR3: TGTGCCAGCCGGGGGACCGAGTACTACTCTGGAAACACCATATATTTT.

The chain links TRBV4-2 to TRBJ2-5; D is unclear. V lost 1 base to trimming and J lost 2 bases, with 11 bases between them. CDR3 length equals 15 residues. Germline lookup yields CDR1 LGHNA and CDR2 YNFKEQ. The CDR3 here is CASSQVRTAQETQYF. The CDR3 bases are TGTGCCAGCAGCCAAGTACGGACGGCACAAGAGACCCAGTACTTC.

This clone has only a few counts. The DNA is omitted, as the CDR3 cannot be located on it reliably, and the CDR3 follows TCRdb's listing. V usage is TRBV30 and J usage is TRBJ1-1; TRBD1, as called in the table, went unchecked against the DNA. The CDR3 spans 12 residues, counting both ends. Germline loops: CDR1 GTSNPN, CDR2 SVGIG (reference sequence). The CDR3 here is CAWGTGAKGTFF.

V and J are TRBV7-3 and TRBJ2-3, with D perhaps TRBD1 or TRBD2 (5 bases each). The CDR3 has 14 amino acids. Germline-derived CDR1 and CDR2 are SGHTA and FQGTGA. Trimming took off 5 bases at V and 0 bases at J, with 9 bases between the two ends. The CDR3 DNA reads as TGTGCCAGCAGCGGGTGGGGGAGCACAGATACGCAGTATTTT. Its protein is CASSGWGSTDTQYF.

This chain joins TRBV7-2 and TRBJ2-7; 9 nucleotides match TRBD2. The V gene end was trimmed by 1 base and the J gene end by 3 bases; junction bases not matched to a gene: 7. Germline CDR1 and CDR2: SGHTA and FQGNSA. The CDR3 covers 16 residues. The CDR3 bases are TGTGCCAGCAGCTTAGGCGCGGTAGCGGGAGACTACGAGCAGTACTTC. Translating it yields CASSLGAVAGDYEQYF.

This clone showed up just once. The chain couples TRBV29-1 to TRBJ1-4; no firm D call. Germline CDR1 is SQVTM and CDR2 is ANQGSEA. Between the trimmed V and J ends, which lost 4 bases and 4 bases, there was a span of 4 bases. The CDR3 has 11 amino acids. The DNA of the CDR3 is TGCAGCGTTGGGGTTAATGAAAAACTGTTTTTT. It is translated as CSVGVNEKLFF.

The chain couples TRBV10-3 to TRBJ1-2; 7 bases agree with TRBD1. V lost 5 bases and J lost 4; bases outside the gene matches: 10. In germline, CDR1 is ENHRY, CDR2 SYGVKD. CDR3 length equals 15 residues. The CDR3 coding sequence is TGTGCCATCAGTCCGGACCGACAGGGCGCCTATGGCTACACCTTC. This translates into CAISPDRQGAYGYTF.

Relative to its sample, this clone is medium-sized. The rearrangement links TRBV5-4 to TRBJ2-5; TRBD1 might be the D (6 bases). With 4 bases removed from V and 7 bases from J, the gap between germline ends came to 17 bases. The CDR3 is 14 amino acids. Looked up from germline, CDR1 is SGHNT and CDR2 is YYREEE (reference sequence). The CDR3 coding sequence is TGTGCCAGCAGCCCAGGGGTCGCCGCGGGGACCCAGTACTTC. This sequence encodes CASSPGVAAGTQYF.

The chain employs TRBV7-2 and TRBJ2-3; 9 bases fit TRBD2. V lost 1 base and J lost 2; bases outside the gene matches: 4. CDR1 SGHTA and CDR2 FQGNSA come from the germline V gene. This CDR3 is 16 amino acids long. The CDR3 region is CASSLGLAGVTDTQYF. The DNA of the CDR3 is TGTGCCAGCAGCTTAGGATTAGCGGGAGTCACAGATACGCAGTATTTT.